The present TCR beta chain was sequenced within a study of T cell responses to AZD1222 COVID-19 vaccine. In regard to this clone: Its matching antigen is unknown.

Clones were sequenced by immunoSEQ multiplex PCR, and TCRdb holds only the in-frame ones, with some missing. The sample holds fewer than 130,000 clones, about nine tenths seen once. Findings and caveats of the study: No repertoire was sampled before or during the peak T cell response, only after it. Spike-spanning, vaccine-associated CD4 TCRs were dominant at 160-218 and 743-854.

Timing groups of about 4 and about 12 weeks for second doses were pooled. Between the trimmed V and J ends, which lost 2 bases and 12 bases, there was a span of 14 bases. The CDR3 extends over 13 amino acids. Germline V gene data show CDR1 as MNHEY and CDR2 as SVGAGI. Material: peripheral blood, obtained 28 days after the second AZD1222 dose. V is TRBV6-5 and J is TRBJ2-1; D might be TRBD2 (6 bases). This sequence was found in an adult who received the AZD1222 COVID-19 vaccine. The DNA of the CDR3 is TGTGCCAGCAGTTACGCGGGACTGCCAGGGCAGTTCTTC. The encoded protein is CASSYAGLPGQFF.